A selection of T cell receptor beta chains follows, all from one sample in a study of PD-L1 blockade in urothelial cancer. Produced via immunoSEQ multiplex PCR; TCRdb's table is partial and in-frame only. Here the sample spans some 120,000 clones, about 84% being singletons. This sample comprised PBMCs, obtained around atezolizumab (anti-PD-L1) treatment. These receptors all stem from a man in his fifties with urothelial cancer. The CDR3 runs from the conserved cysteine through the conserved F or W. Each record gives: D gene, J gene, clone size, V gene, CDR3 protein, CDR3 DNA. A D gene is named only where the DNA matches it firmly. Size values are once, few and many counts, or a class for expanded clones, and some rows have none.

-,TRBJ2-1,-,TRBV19,CASSPADMEQFF,TGTGCCAGTAGCCCCGCGGACATGGAGCAGTTCTTC
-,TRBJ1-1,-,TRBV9,CASSADRNTEAFF,TGTGCCAGCAGCGCGGACAGGAACACTGAAGCTTTCTTT
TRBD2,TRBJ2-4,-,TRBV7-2,CASSLVLAGKNIQYF,TGTGCCAGCAGCTTAGTCCTAGCGGGGAAAAACATTCAGTACTTC
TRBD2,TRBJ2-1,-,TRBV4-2,CASSQGRLAPYNEQFF,TGTGCCAGCAGCCAGGGCCGACTAGCGCCTTACAATGAGCAGTTCTTC
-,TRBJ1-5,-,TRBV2,CASSELNSNQPQHF,TGTGCCAGCAGTGAGTTAAATAGCAATCAGCCCCAGCATTTT
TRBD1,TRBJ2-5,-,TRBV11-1,CASSPQGRTQYF,TGTGCCAGCAGCCCACAGGGGCGGACCCAGTACTTC
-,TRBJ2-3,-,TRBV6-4,CASSDGGSTDTQYF,TGTGCCAGCAGTGATGGGGGGAGCACAGATACGCAGTATTTT
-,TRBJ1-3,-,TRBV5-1,CASSLGQVTGNTIYF,TGCGCCAGCAGCTTGGGCCAGGTAACGGGAAACACCATATATTTT
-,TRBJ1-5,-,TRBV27,CASSPHSYGSNQPQHF,TGTGCCAGCAGTCCCCACAGTTATGGGAGCAATCAGCCCCAGCATTTT
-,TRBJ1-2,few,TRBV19,CASSMGGAYGYTF,TGTGCCAGTAGTATGGGGGGAGCCTATGGCTACACCTTC
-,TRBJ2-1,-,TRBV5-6,CASIRRGSYNEQFF,TGTGCCAGCATCCGGAGGGGCTCCTACAATGAGCAGTTCTTC
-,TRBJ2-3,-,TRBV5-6,CASSLRLGGRSDTQYF,TGTGCCAGCAGCCTCCGTTTGGGTGGGAGGTCAGATACGCAGTATTTT
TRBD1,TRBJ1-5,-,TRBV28,CASSLVKGTVNQPQHF,TGTGCCAGCAGTTTAGTAAAAGGGACAGTTAATCAGCCCCAGCATTTT
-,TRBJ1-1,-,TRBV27,CASQKRRQNTEAFF,TGTGCCAGCCAGAAAAGGCGGCAGAACACTGAAGCTTTCTTT
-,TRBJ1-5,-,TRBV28,CASISAPVRQPQHF,TGTGCCAGCATTTCCGCCCCGGTCCGGCAGCCCCAGCATTTT